This T cell receptor (beta chain) is from a study of T cells after somatic rescue of genetic block (dated by TCRdb to the early 2020s). In the study overall: The study assessed how robust, over the long term, a T-cell system was when the system had developed through somatic rescue of a genetic block in T-cell development.

The library was produced with the immunoSEQ multiplex PCR assay. TCRdb holds this immuneACCESS table with in-frame rearrangements only. Some clones are missing; in checked studies, unresolved V genes explain under half, and the rest has no known cause. Counted in this sample were under 150,000 clones; 75% to 95% of them appeared once. Over 1.1% of the sample belongs to the ten largest clones. CDR1 and CDR2 (GTSNPN, SVGIG) derive from the germline V gene (reference sequence). Reading from cysteine to phenylalanine, the CDR3 counts 15 amino acids. Of all the DNA, just the CDR3 is kept, 45 bases in frame from base 1. Here V drops 6 bases and J drops 2 bases, and the junction holds 10 bases not matched to any gene. This clone was seen once. Its antigen remains unidentified. There are no base qualities to consult, and no much larger clone falls within one base.

The rearrangement joined TRBV30 to TRBJ2-3; 8 bases in between match TRBD1. What was sequenced was peripheral blood mononuclear cells (PBMCs). This clonotype originated in a woman between 18 and 30 years old. Here the CDR3 is given as CACIRTGTLTDTQYF. The bases are TGTGCCTGTATACGGACAGGGACCCTCACAGATACGCAGTATTTT. Supplemented by the reference TRBV30 and TRBJ2-3 proteins around the CDR3, the complete variable domain is SQTIHQWPATLVQPVGSPLSLECTVEGTSNPNLYWYRQAAGRGLQLLFYSVGIGQISSEVPQNLSASRPQDRQFILSSKKLLLSDSGFYLCACIRTGTLTDTQYFGPGTRLTVL.